This TCR beta chain is drawn from a study of CD8+CD57+ T cells in acquired aplastic anemia. Looking at the study overall: The sorted CD4+ and CD8+ cells yielded an average approximately 3.3 ug of DNA. The study's findings and limits: Found in both controls and patients were some 30 CD8+ CDR3 sequences.

Investigators profiled TCR beta VDJ and CDR3 from genomic DNA template. TCRdb called the reads again in MiXCR, with one record for every CDR3 protein. The sample carries 190,000 or so distinct CDR3 sequences, roughly 50% recorded once. Only a few counts were recorded for this clonotype. Its antigen is as yet unknown. J lost 5 bases, V lost 5 bases, and 8 bases had no gene match. This CDR3 has 15 residues. Germline CDR1 KGHDR, CDR2 SFDVKD. For sequencing, patients were chosen who had shown expansion of CD8+CD57+ cells by flow cytometry. The chain uses TRBV24-1 and TRBJ2-5; 9 bases align to TRBD2. Sequenced material: sorted CD4+, CD8+, or CD8+CD57+ T cells (not recorded which) from PBMCs. This TCR derives from a human donor with aplastic anemia. Here the CDR3 DNA reads TGTGCCACCAGTGCAGCGGGAGGCGTTCGGGAGACCCAGTACTTC. It specifies CATSAAGGVRETQYF.